The sequence of this T cell receptor beta chain was determined in a study of cytomegalovirus exposure and HLA in healthy donors (TCRdb year 2017). Study-wide context: An earlier analysis of approximately 640 of the donors reported 276 Gb of sequence data and 117 million unique TCR beta sequences from 150 million to 200 million T cells. An earlier analysis of nearly 600 of the donors applied high-throughput TCR beta sequencing to assess whether each TCR beta V gene segment acted as functional or pseudogenic. All discovery cohort repertoires had been generated on a single sequencing platform. The study used immunosequencing to profile the T cell repertoires of some 600 subjects and linked those repertoires to cytomegalovirus serostatus. The later analysis used no new phenotypic data to find candidate immune exposures, relying instead on TCR beta sequences and their occurrence across donors. Approximately 300 gigabases of sequencing data and approximately 91 million unique TCR sequences made up an early release that covered approximately 650 HLA-typed donors. A separate validation cohort of approximately 130 different subjects was used in addition to the roughly 620-subject first cohort. A later analysis re-analyzed previously published TCR beta repertoires from 666 donors and added high-resolution HLA genotyping to study TCR occurrence patterns. The study aimed to test whether cataloging public T cell receptors could reveal signatures of past pathogen exposure. The number of typed donors differed by locus: about 620-630 for A, B, C, DRB1 and DQB1; some 540 for DQA1; 606 for DPA1; and 400 to 480 for DPB1. To predict cytomegalovirus infection status, the study brought together high-throughput TCR immunosequencing, statistical association of individual TCRs with disease status, and machine learning. A later genetic analysis used genome-wide SNP genotypes for 398 of the 666 donors, treating that subset as a discovery cohort. Four or five DR-DQ haplotypes were handled as single units for association and clustering because linkage in the cohort was strong. Across 300 to 500 genotyped donors of the cohort, an average of roughly 200,000 unique TCR beta nucleotide sequences per donor were sequenced, and 15% to 20% of those sequences were non-productive. HLA typing included class I and class II loci at four-digit resolution. Of the roughly 420 genotyped donors, 70% to 90% were placed in the genetic ancestry cluster associated with self-reported Caucasian donors. Donor age, sex, ethnicity and CMV serostatus were compiled alongside the repertoire data.

The cohort was made up of approximately 700 healthy bone marrow donors. At the time of sampling, all cohort members were nominally healthy, though unrecorded immune exposures were likely present. The donor tested CMV seronegative and was one of the 352 seronegative cohort members. Each donor provided a peripheral blood sample, and peripheral blood mononuclear cells were used for TCR beta sequencing. Genomic DNA extraction from the blood cell samples was performed with the Qiagen DNeasy Blood Extraction Kit. With respect to this clone: Its binding antigen is unknown. No much larger clone is present one base from it, and per-base qualities are unavailable.

What the work shows at the level of the full study, not this receptor alone: An earlier analysis of around 500 of the donors showed that most TCR beta V segments appeared in productive rearrangements either about 87% or about 30% of the time, which broadly matched IMGT annotations. In both the original and validation cohorts, the classifier was reported to diagnose cytomegalovirus status with high specificity and sensitivity. Linkage disequilibrium might explain the correlated functional status among segregating V segments, but an unknown experimental factor could not be ruled out. Compared with the roughly 670-donor mean, donors in an Asian-associated ancestry cluster had fewer N-insertions in productive TCRs, according to a later genetic analysis. According to a later analysis, most CMV-associated TCR beta chains appeared to be HLA-restricted, and the HLA associations seemed to be driven largely by CMV exposure. A later analysis associated about 18,000 TCR beta sequences with specific HLA alleles at a false discovery rate of 0.05. The presence/absence analyses assumed that sequencing depth was roughly uniform across donors, and that assumption may not be true. When HLA alleles, especially DR and DQ, strongly co-occurred, attributing TCR associations to individual alleles was difficult. Because HLA typing was missing for some donors at each locus, association tests included only the typed subset. The only immune exposure information available for the cohort was CMV serostatus. A later analysis found that TCR association rates varied across HLA loci, with DRB1 alleles showing the most associated TCRs and HLA-C alleles the fewest. A total of 150 to 200 TCR beta chains were listed by the study as associated with cytomegalovirus. A cluster of highly shared sequence variants was judged likely to be a technical artifact of the sequencing pipeline. Compared with equally common non-associated chains, HLA-associated TCR beta chains in a later analysis were more clonally expanded and had lower generation probabilities. It was suggested by the authors that the approach could potentially be generalized to other disease states and immunological phenotypes. Because counts were too low, around 17 rarely observed V segments, including chromosome 9 orphons, were left out of the earlier analysis of 500 to 750 of the donors. In a later genetic analysis, a missense DCLRE1C variant was associated with V-gene and J-gene trimming of TCR beta chains, and the association was replicated in an independent cohort. A further reported finding was that TCR beta sequences accurately predicted the HLA-A and HLA-B alleles for most subjects in the first cohort. A few of the identified cytomegalovirus-associated TCR beta chains were confirmed in vitro to be specific for cytomegalovirus antigens. While some public TCRs were present in many individuals, most TCR sequences turned up only very rarely across donors. A later analysis reported that several top co-occurrence clusters appeared linked to parvovirus B19, influenza, CMV and Epstein-Barr virus. This cohort had only TCR beta chains sequenced, and the lack of alpha or paired-chain data limited which features could be detected.

Receptor libraries were prepared by the immunoSEQ multiplex PCR assay. For the multiplex PCR, a mixture combining 60 forward primers for TCR Vbeta segments and 13 reverse primers for TCR Jbeta segments was used. The CDR3 region of rearranged TCR beta genes was amplified from genomic DNA with a multiplex PCR assay. Amplified TCR beta libraries were sequenced as 87-base-pair reads on the Illumina HiSeq System. Concerning the study's data processing: A later analysis tallied around 80 million unique TCR beta chains across the 666 repertoires, and about 10 million of those chains were shared by two or more donors. Raw reads were error-corrected and collapsed into unique sequences by a nearest-neighbor algorithm in which closely related sequences were merged to remove PCR and sequencing errors. To assign V, D and J gene segments, CDR3 sequences were aligned to IMGT reference sequences. For a sequence to be retained, a match of at least six nucleotides to both a V gene segment and a J gene segment was required. Rearrangements were called productive when the CDR3 lacked stop codons and stayed in frame with V and J; all others were non-productive. CDR3 was defined according to IMGT convention as the region running from the second conserved V-encoded cysteine to the conserved J-encoded phenylalanine. The earlier analysis of some 550 of the donors excluded any sequence lacking an unambiguous match to a single V gene segment. An earlier analysis of 500 to 600 of the donors classified V segments as functional when productive rearrangements were above 56.7% and as segregating when the standard deviation between donors was above 5%. A statistical classification framework was developed to diagnose cytomegalovirus status using the catalog of TCR beta chain sequences. A later analysis assigned V and J genes by comparing TCR nucleotide sequences with IMGT/GENE-DB human TR gene sequences. Using the TCRdist pipeline, a later analysis assigned CDR3 sequences along with most-parsimonious VDJ recombination scenarios. In a later analysis, each TCR beta chain was defined by its CDR3 amino acid sequence together with its V-gene family, and reads without a unique V-gene family were excluded. As a way to deal with suspected cross-contamination and a sequencing artifact, a later analysis dropped nearly 600 nucleotide sequences that were highly shared and had low generation probability. In a later analysis, a clonal expansion index for each public chain was calculated from normalized within-repertoire ranks of inferred template counts. In a later analysis, generation probabilities were computed with a VDJ recombination model fitted to out-of-frame rearrangements, and the resulting probabilities were checked against IGoR. In a later analysis, TCR-TCR, TCR-HLA and TCR-CMV co-occurrence was scored with hypergeometric tests, and a repertoire-size bias correction was applied to TCR pairs. In a later analysis, false discovery rates were estimated by permuting HLA or CMV assignments 20 times. In a later analysis, co-occurring TCRs were grouped using DBSCAN, and TCRdist sequence similarity was added for clustering within HLA-allele-positive subsets. Repertoires with fewer than 30,000 or more than 120,000 public chains were left out of co-occurrence clustering, as were five repertoires with anomalous nucleotide sharing. Imported from immuneACCESS, the table was reduced by TCRdb to in-frame sequences with V and J called. These copies leave out some clones; in studies compared against another copy, an unresolved V gene accounts for under half, and the cause of the remainder is not known. V and J calls and clone size are those listed in that table; D and trimming were worked out from the DNA. A total of roughly 160,000 clones appear in this sample, approximately 79% of them only once. The ten largest make up more than 4% of the sample.

The source of this sequence is a man in his forties or fifties in good health and CMV-seronegative. Specimen: PBMCs.

The DNA sequence is given as TGCGCCAGCAGTGTCCAGAGGGTAGATACGCAGTATTTT. This sequence encodes CASSVQRVDTQYF. This chain joins TRBV10-1 to TRBJ2-3; a tentative D call is TRBD2 (5 bases match). The germline V gene encodes CDR1 WNHNN and CDR2 SYGVQD (reference sequence). V loses 4 bases, J loses 5 bases, and the germline ends lie 10 bases apart. From the cysteine through the phenylalanine, the CDR3 covers 13 amino acids. Solely the CDR3 DNA is kept, with 39 bases framed from the first base.